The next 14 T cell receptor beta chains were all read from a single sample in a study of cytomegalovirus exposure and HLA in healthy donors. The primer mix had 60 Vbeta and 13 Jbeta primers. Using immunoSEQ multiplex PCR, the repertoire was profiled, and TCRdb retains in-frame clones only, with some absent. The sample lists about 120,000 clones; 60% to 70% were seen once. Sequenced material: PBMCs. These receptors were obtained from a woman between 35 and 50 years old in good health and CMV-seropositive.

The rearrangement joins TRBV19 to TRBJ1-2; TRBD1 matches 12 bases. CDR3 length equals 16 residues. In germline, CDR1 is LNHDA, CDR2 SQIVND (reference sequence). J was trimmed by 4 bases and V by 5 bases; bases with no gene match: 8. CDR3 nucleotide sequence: TGTGCCAGTAGTCTTCGGGACAGGGGGCCTGTCTATGGCTACACCTTC. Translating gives CASSLRDRGPVYGYTF.

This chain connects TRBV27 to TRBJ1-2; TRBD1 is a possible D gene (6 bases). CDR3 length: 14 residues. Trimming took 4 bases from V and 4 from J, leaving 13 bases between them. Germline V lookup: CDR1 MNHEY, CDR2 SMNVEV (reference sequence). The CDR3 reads CASSSQGGSYGYTF. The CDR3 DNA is TGTGCCAGCAGTTCCCAAGGGGGATCCTATGGCTACACCTTC.

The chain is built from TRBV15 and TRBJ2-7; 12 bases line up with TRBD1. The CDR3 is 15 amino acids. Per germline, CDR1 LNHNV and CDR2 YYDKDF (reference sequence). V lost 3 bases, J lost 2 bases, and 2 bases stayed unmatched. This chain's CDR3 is CATSRGTGGPYEQYF. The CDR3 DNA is TGTGCCACCAGCAGGGGGACAGGGGGCCCCTACGAGCAGTACTTC.

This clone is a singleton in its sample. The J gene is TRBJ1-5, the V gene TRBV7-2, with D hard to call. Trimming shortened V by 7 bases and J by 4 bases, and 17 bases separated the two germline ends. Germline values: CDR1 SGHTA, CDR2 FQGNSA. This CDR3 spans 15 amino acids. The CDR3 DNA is TGTGCCAGCACCCAGACACACTCTAAGAATCAGCCCCAGCATTTT. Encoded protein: CASTQTHSKNQPQHF.

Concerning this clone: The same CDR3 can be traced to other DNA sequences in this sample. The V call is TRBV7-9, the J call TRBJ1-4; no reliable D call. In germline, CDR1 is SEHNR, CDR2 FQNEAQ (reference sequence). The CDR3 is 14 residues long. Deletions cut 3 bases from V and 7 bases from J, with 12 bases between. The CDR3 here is CASSLAVGGEKLFF. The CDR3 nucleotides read TGTGCCAGCAGCTTGGCGGTGGGAGGTGAAAAACTGTTTTTT.

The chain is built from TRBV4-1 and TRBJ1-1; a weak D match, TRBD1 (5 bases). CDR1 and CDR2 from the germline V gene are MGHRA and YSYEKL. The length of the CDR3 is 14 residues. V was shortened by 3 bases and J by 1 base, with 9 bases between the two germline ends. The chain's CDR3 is CASSHTTENTEAFF. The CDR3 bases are TGCGCCAGCAGCCACACGACAGAGAACACTGAAGCTTTCTTT.

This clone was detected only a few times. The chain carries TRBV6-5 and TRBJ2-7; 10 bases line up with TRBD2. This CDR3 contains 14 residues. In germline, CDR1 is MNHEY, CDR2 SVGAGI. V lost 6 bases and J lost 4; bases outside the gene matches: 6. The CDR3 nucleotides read TGTGCCAGCAGCCTAGCGGGAGTTGCGTACGAGCAGTACTTC. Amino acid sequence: CASSLAGVAYEQYF.

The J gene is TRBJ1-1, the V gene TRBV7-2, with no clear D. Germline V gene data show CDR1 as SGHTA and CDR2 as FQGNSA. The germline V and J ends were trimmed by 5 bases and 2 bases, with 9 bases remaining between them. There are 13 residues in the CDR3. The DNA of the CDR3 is TGTGCCAGCAGCGATGGTAGAAACACTGAAGCTTTCTTT. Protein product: CASSDGRNTEAFF.

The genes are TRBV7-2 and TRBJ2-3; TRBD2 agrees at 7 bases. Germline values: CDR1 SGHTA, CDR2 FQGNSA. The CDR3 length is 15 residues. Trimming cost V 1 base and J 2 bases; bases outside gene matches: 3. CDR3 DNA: TGTGCCAGCAGCTTAGATGGGAGGGCCACAGATACGCAGTATTTT. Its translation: CASSLDGRATDTQYF.

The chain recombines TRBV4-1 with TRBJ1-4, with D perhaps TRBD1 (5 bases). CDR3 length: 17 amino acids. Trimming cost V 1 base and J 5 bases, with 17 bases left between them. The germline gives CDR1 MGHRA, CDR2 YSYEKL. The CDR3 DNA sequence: TGCGCCAGCAGCCAAGCCCCCCCAGGACACCAGAATGAAAAACTGTTTTTT. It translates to CASSQAPPGHQNEKLFF.

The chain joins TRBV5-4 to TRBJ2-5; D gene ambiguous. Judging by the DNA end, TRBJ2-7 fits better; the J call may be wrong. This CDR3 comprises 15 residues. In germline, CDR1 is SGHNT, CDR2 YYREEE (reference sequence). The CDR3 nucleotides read TGTGCCAGCAGCTTAGAAACAGAATACTCCTACGAGCAGTACTTC. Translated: CASSLETEYSYEQYF.

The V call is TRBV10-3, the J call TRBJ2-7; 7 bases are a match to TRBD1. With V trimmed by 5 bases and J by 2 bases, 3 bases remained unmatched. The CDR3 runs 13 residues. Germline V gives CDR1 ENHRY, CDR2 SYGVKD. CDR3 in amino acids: CAISRTGAYEQYF. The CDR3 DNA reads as TGTGCCATCAGTCGAACAGGGGCCTACGAGCAGTACTTC.

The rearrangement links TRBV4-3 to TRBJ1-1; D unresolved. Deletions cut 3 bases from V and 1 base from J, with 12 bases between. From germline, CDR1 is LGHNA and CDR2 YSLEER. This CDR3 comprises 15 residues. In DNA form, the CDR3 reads TGCGCCAGCAGCCACAACTTCATTTCGAACACTGAAGCTTTCTTT. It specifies CASSHNFISNTEAFF.

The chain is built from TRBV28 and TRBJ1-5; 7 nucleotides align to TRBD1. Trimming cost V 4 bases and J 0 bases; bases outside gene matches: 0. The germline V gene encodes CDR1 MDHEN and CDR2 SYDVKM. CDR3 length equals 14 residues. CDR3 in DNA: TGTGCCAGCAGTTGGGACAGTAGCAATCAGCCCCAGCATTTT. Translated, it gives CASSWDSSNQPQHF.